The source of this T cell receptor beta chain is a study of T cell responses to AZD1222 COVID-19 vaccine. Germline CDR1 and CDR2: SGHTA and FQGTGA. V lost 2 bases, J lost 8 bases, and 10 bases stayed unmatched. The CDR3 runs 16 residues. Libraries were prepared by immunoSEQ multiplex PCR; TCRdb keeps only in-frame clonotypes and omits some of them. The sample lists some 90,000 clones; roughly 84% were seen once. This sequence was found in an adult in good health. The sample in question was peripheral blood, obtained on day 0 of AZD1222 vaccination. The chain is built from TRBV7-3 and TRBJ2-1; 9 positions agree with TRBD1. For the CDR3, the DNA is TGTGCCAGCAGCTTAGCCGGGACAGGGAGTTGGGATGAGCAGTTCTTC. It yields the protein CASSLAGTGSWDEQFF.